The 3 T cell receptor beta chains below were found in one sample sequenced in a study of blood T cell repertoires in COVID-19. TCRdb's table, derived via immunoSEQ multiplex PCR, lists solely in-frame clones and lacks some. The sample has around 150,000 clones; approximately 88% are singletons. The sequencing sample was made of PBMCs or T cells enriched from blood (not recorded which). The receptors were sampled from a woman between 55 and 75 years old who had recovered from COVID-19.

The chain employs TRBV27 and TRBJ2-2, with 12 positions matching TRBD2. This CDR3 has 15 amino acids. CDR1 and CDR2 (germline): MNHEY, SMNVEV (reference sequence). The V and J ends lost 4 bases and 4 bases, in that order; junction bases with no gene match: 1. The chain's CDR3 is CASSWTSGTTGELFF. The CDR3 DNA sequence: TGTGCCAGCAGTTGGACTAGCGGGACCACCGGGGAGCTGTTTTTT.

The CDR3 sequence: CASSLGRGREQYF. The CDR3 region has the DNA TGTGCCAGCAGTTTAGGCAGGGGACGCGAGCAGTACTTC. The chain carries TRBV12-3 or TRBV12-4 and TRBJ2-7, with D perhaps matching TRBD1 (6 bases). CDR3 length equals 13 residues. Trimming shortened V by 1 base and J by 6 bases, and 10 bases separated the two germline ends.

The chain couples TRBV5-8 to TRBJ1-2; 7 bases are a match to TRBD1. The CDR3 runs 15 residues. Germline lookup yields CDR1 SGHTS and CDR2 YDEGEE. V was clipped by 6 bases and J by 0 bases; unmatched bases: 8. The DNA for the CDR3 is TGTGCCAGCACCGTGCCGGGACAGACTAACTATGGCTACACCTTC. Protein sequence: CASTVPGQTNYGYTF.